This TCR beta chain was documented in a study of vaccination effects on CD4 cells after COVID-19. Overall study results and limits: The study got few convalescent patients and did not collect any early post-infection timepoints.

CD4+ T cells were isolated after about eleven days of culture. This person's SARS-CoV-2 infection, confirmed by PCR, occurred between March and December 2020. The participants, recipients of two vaccine doses, got either BNT162b2 or mRNA-1273. Unmatched junction bases numbered 13, after V lost 0 bases and J lost 8 bases. CDR3 length: 17 amino acids. Germline V gene data show CDR1 as LGHNA and CDR2 as YSLEER. The repertoire was sequenced with immunoSEQ multiplex PCR; TCRdb's copy has only in-frame clones and lacks some. This sample carries 30,000 to 40,000 clones, roughly four fifths of them seen once, and the ten largest clones take 6.5% to 7.5%. In regard to this clone: Its antigen is as yet unknown.

The sample was CD4+ T cells from PBMCs cultured without peptide, taken after COVID-19 vaccination. V gene TRBV4-3 combines with J gene TRBJ1-2, with 9 bases identical to TRBD1. The receptor's source is a human donor who had a prior SARS-CoV-2 infection. CDR3 in DNA: TGCGCCAGCAGCCAAGATTTTGTGACAGGGGGATTGGGAGGCTACACCTTC. Its protein product is CASSQDFVTGGLGGYTF.